The 19 T cell receptor beta chains below come from one sample, sequenced in a study of blood T cell repertoires in COVID-19. Assay: immunoSEQ multiplex PCR; the TCRdb copy retains only in-frame clones and omits some. The sample records about 380,000 clones, about 88% being singletons. The sample comprised PBMCs or T cells enriched from blood (not recorded which). The receptors were gathered from a woman in her thirties who had recovered from COVID-19.

The table lists this clone with a count of one. Since no conserved phenylalanine or tryptophan closes the CDR3, a read error is the likely cause. It is unclear where the CDR3 begins or ends on the DNA, so no DNA is shown, and the CDR3 is as TCRdb lists it. V gene TRBV2 combines with J gene TRBJ1-6; TRBD1 was called by the table and not checked on the DNA. CDR1 is SNHLY, CDR2 FYNNEI, per germline. The CDR3 adds up to 13 amino acids, both ends counted. Here the CDR3 reads CASSGGTGSVPKL.

This clone was observed a handful of times. CDR3 protein: CSVDEGARGTEAFF. The DNA of the CDR3 is TGCAGCGTGGATGAGGGCGCGAGAGGCACTGAAGCTTTCTTT. The chain combines TRBV29-1 with TRBJ1-1; D is ambiguous. The CDR3 consists of 14 residues. Trimming took off 6 bases at V and 4 bases at J, with 18 bases between the two ends. CDR1 SQVTM and CDR2 ANQGSEA come from the germline V gene.

The V gene is TRBV9, the J gene TRBJ2-2; 9 bases line up with TRBD2. J gave up 5 bases and V 4 bases, and 9 bases lay outside the gene matches. The V gene's germline CDR1 is SGDLS and CDR2 YYNGEE. CDR3 length: 16 residues. CDR3 in amino acids: CASSTPGTSLTGELFF. CDR3 sequence (DNA): TGTGCCAGCAGCACCCCCGGGACTAGCCTTACCGGGGAGCTGTTTTTT.

The sample holds a few counts of this clone. The same CDR3 also results from other DNA sequences found in this sample. The V and J genes are TRBV4-2 and TRBJ2-1; 7 bases are a match to TRBD2. The CDR3 sequence is 16 residues long. J lost 0 bases, V lost 1 base, and 3 bases had no gene match. CDR1 and CDR2 (germline): LGHNA, YNFKEQ. The chain's CDR3 is CASSQVGGSSYNEQFF. The CDR3 coding sequence is TGTGCCAGCAGCCAAGTGGGGGGGAGCTCCTACAATGAGCAGTTCTTC.

This chain joins TRBV28 and TRBJ1-1; D is uncertain. The V and J ends lost 6 bases and 2 bases respectively, with 13 bases between them. This CDR3 has 14 amino acids. Germline V gene lookup returns CDR1 MDHEN and CDR2 SYDVKM. The CDR3 region has the DNA TGTGCCAGCAGCCTAACTATGTTAAACACTGAAGCTTTCTTT. Encoded protein: CASSLTMLNTEAFF.

This clone was seen just once. V is TRBV3-1 (or the pseudogene TRBV3-2) and J is TRBJ2-7; 10 bases are a match to TRBD1. The CDR3 has 14 amino acids. Germline CDR1 and CDR2: LGHDT and YNNKEL (reference sequence). Unmatched junction bases numbered 3, after V lost 4 bases and J lost 3 bases. For the CDR3, the DNA is TGTGCCAGCAGCCTGGGACAGGGGAACTACGAGCAGTACTTC. Its protein product is CASSLGQGNYEQYF.

This sequence joins TRBV14 and TRBJ1-1; the D gene is possibly TRBD1 (5 bases). V gave up 1 base and J gave up 10 bases, with 13 bases separating them. Per germline, CDR1 SGHDN and CDR2 FVKESK. The CDR3 extends over 13 amino acids. The CDR3 spells CASSQVVGLSAFF. DNA for the CDR3: TGTGCCAGCAGCCAAGTGGTGGGGCTTTCAGCTTTCTTT.

The genes are TRBV5-1 and TRBJ2-4; 9 nucleotides line up with TRBD2. The CDR3 sequence is 15 residues long. The junction had 6 bases not matched to a gene; V was cut back by 2 bases and J by 6 bases. Looked up from germline, CDR1 is SGHRS and CDR2 is YFSETQ. As DNA, the CDR3 is TGCGCCAGCAGCTTTGATAAGACTAGCGGAAACATTCAGTACTTC. Amino acids: CASSFDKTSGNIQYF.

The V call is TRBV19, the J call TRBJ1-1; 10 bases fit TRBD1. With 4 bases clipped from V and 3 bases from J, the junction kept 8 bases outside the gene matches. CDR3 length equals 16 residues. In germline, CDR1 is LNHDA, CDR2 SQIVND (reference sequence). CDR3 sequence reads: CASSTRDRGYDTEAFF. The CDR3 bases are TGTGCCAGTAGTACCCGGGACAGGGGTTATGACACTGAAGCTTTCTTT.

The gene calls are TRBV7-8 and TRBJ1-2; weak D call: TRBD1 (6 bases). V dropped 5 bases and J dropped 8 bases, with 21 bases sitting between them. CDR1 and CDR2 from the germline V gene are SGHVS and FQNEAQ. The CDR3 sequence is 15 residues long. Written as DNA, the CDR3 is TGTGCCAGCAGCCGAGGCGGCAGGGGAAACAAGGGCTACACCTTC. Its translation is CASSRGGRGNKGYTF.

The V gene is TRBV7-2, the J gene TRBJ1-2; unclear D gene. Germline CDR1 SGHTA, CDR2 FQGNSA. Trimming cost V 3 bases and J 0 bases, with 14 bases left between them. The CDR3 runs to 16 residues. The CDR3 sequence: CASSFSAAETNYGYTF. The CDR3 DNA follows: TGTGCCAGCAGCTTTTCTGCGGCAGAGACTAACTATGGCTACACCTTC.

The chain has TRBV7-9 and TRBJ2-5; 13 bases agree with TRBD2. The CDR3 totals 17 residues. Germline V gene data show CDR1 as SEHNR and CDR2 as FQNEAQ (reference sequence). Trimming took 5 bases from V and 3 from J; bases not matched to a gene: 9. CDR3: CASSQWTSGRGEETQYF. CDR3 in DNA: TGTGCCAGCAGCCAGTGGACTAGCGGGAGAGGGGAAGAGACCCAGTACTTC.

This chain uses TRBV7-9 with TRBJ2-5; D is perhaps TRBD1 (6 bases). The CDR3 spans 14 residues. Per the germline V gene, CDR1 is SEHNR and CDR2 is FQNEAQ (reference sequence). Between the trimmed V and J ends, which lost 4 bases and 5 bases, there was a span of 14 bases. The CDR3 spells CASSSRGPAETQYF. CDR3 sequence (DNA): TGTGCCAGCAGCTCCAGGGGCCCGGCGGAGACCCAGTACTTC. Complete variable domain (other parts from reference TRBV7-9 and TRBJ2-5): DTGVSQNPRHKITKRGQNVTFRCDPISEHNRLYWYRQTLGQGPEFLTYFQNEAQLEKSRLLSDRFSAERPKGSFSTLEIQRTEQGDSAMYLCASSSRGPAETQYFGPGTRLLVL.

Turning to this clone: An end of the junction differs from the germline gene, which may be a read error. V and J are TRBV5-8 and TRBJ1-1; weak D call: TRBD1 (5 bases). CDR3 length: 13 amino acids. CDR1 is SGHTS and CDR2 is YDEGEE in the germline V gene. The CDR3 region is CASSRDLNTEAFF. In DNA form, the CDR3 reads TGTGCCAGCAGCCGGGACTTGAATACTGAAGCTTTCTTT.

The V gene is TRBV7-8, the J gene TRBJ1-3; D uncertain. The CDR3 consists of 14 residues. V lost 4 bases to trimming and J lost 0 bases, with 7 bases between them. Germline CDR1 is SGHVS and CDR2 is FQNEAQ. Here the CDR3 DNA reads TGTGCCAGCAGCTCCGGGATCTCTGGAAACACCATATATTTT. It translates to CASSSGISGNTIYF.

This sequence joins TRBV19 and TRBJ2-1, with D possibly being TRBD1 (6 bases). Between the trimmed V and J ends, which lost 5 bases and 3 bases, there was a span of 11 bases. This CDR3 spans 14 amino acids. CDR1 and CDR2 from the germline V gene are LNHDA and SQIVND (reference sequence). The chain's CDR3 is CASSLRTVYNEQFF. The CDR3 DNA follows: TGTGCCAGTAGTTTACGGACAGTCTACAATGAGCAGTTCTTC.

The rearrangement joins TRBV10-3 to TRBJ2-3; possible D gene TRBD1, 6 bases. The V gene lost 7 bases and the J gene lost 3 bases, with 8 bases spanning the gap. The CDR3 is 12 amino acids. The germline V gene encodes CDR1 ENHRY and CDR2 SYGVKD. Here the CDR3 reads CAIKTGTDTQYF. For the CDR3, the DNA is TGTGCCATCAAGACAGGAACAGATACGCAGTATTTT.

The chain recombines TRBV7-2 with TRBJ2-1; TRBD2 aligns across 8 bases. Germline-derived CDR1 and CDR2 are SGHTA and FQGNSA. This CDR3 is 16 amino acids long. V was pared by 2 bases and J by 3 bases, with 6 bases of the junction left unmatched. The CDR3 DNA is TGTGCCAGCAGCTTATGGAGCGGGAGAGGCTACAATGAGCAGTTCTTC. It codes for CASSLWSGRGYNEQFF.

The V and J genes are TRBV2 and TRBJ1-2; TRBD1 aligns across 9 bases. Germline loops: CDR1 SNHLY, CDR2 FYNNEI. The CDR3 is 14 residues long. Losses at the gene ends were 6 bases for V and 4 bases for J; bases not matched to a gene: 6. The CDR3 DNA reads TGTGCCAGCAGCGACCAGACAGGGGGCTATGGCTACACCTTC. Amino acid sequence: CASSDQTGGYGYTF.